One sample yielded the 16 T cell receptor beta chains listed below, sequenced in a study of memory CD4+ T cells and cytomegalovirus serostatus. Profiled with immunoSEQ multiplex PCR; TCRdb holds only in-frame clones, not every one. The sample shows about 50,000 clones, over 75% of them seen only once. Single viable CD3+CD4+CD8-CD45RO+ cells were sorted as the memory CD4+ T cells. Sequences were obtained from memory CD4+ T cells from blood. These receptors came from an adult in good health and CMV-seronegative.

The chain has TRBV5-8 and TRBJ1-4; a possible D gene is TRBD1 (6 bases). Looked up from germline, CDR1 is SGHTS and CDR2 is YDEGEE. The CDR3 loop spans 14 amino acids. The V gene lost 4 bases and the J gene lost 4 bases, with 11 bases spanning the gap. DNA for the CDR3: TGTGCCAGCAGCAGGACAGCCTTTAATGAAAAACTGTTTTTT. Residues: CASSRTAFNEKLFF. Drawing the rest from reference TRBV5-8 and TRBJ1-4, the complete variable domain is EAGVTQSPTHLIKTRGQQATLRCSPISGHTSVYWYQQALGLGLQFLLWYDEGEERNRGNFPPRFSGRQFPNYSSELNVNALELEDSALYLCASSRTAFNEKLFFGSGTQLSVL.

This chain links TRBV7-9 with TRBJ1-5; possibly TRBD1 for D (6 bases). V lost 5 bases, J lost 1 base, and 12 bases lay in between. CDR1 and CDR2 from the germline V gene are SEHNR and FQNEAQ (reference sequence). The CDR3 totals 15 residues. The CDR3, as DNA: TGTGCCAGCAGCGCAGGGACAACAAGCAATCAGCCCCAGCATTTT. Protein product: CASSAGTTSNQPQHF.

This chain connects TRBV7-3 to TRBJ1-1, with D perhaps TRBD1 (5 bases). Between the trimmed V and J ends, which lost 5 bases and 1 base, there was a span of 8 bases. The CDR3 runs 13 residues. Per germline, CDR1 SGHTA and CDR2 FQGTGA. The DNA of the CDR3 is TGTGCCAGCAGCCTCCAGGGGAACACTGAAGCTTTCTTT. Translated: CASSLQGNTEAFF. The variable domain in full, with the rest retrieved from reference TRBV7-3 and TRBJ1-1, is GAGVSQTPSNKVTEKGKYVELRCDPISGHTALYWYRQSLGQGPEFLIYFQGTGAADDSGLPNDRFFAVRPEGSVSTLKIQRTERGDSAVYLCASSLQGNTEAFFGQGTRLTVV.

V is TRBV28 and J is TRBJ1-5; D may be TRBD1 (5 bases). V lost 6 bases, J lost 8 bases, and 11 bases lay in between. The CDR3 consists of 12 residues. Germline values: CDR1 MDHEN, CDR2 SYDVKM. The CDR3 region has the DNA TGTGCCAGCAGAAAGGGGTTAGAGCCCCAGCATTTT. It translates to CASRKGLEPQHF.

The chain recombines TRBV27 with TRBJ2-7, with D unclear. This CDR3 has 12 amino acids. The germline V gene has CDR1 MNHEY and CDR2 SMNVEV (reference sequence). V lost 5 bases and J lost 6, with 11 bases in between. CDR3 DNA: TGTGCCAGCAGTACCAACGGTGGCGAGCAGTACTTC. Amino acid sequence: CASSTNGGEQYF.

The rearrangement joins TRBV5-6 to TRBJ2-7; TRBD1 matches 8 bases. Germline loops: CDR1 SGHDT, CDR2 YYEEEE. After removal of 2 bases from V and 4 bases from J, the junction contained 11 bases not matched to a gene. The CDR3 length is 16 residues. This CDR3 reads CASSFGDRRDYYEQYF. The CDR3 DNA sequence: TGTGCCAGCAGCTTTGGGGACAGGAGAGATTATTACGAGCAGTACTTC.

The J gene is TRBJ2-7, the V gene TRBV7-2, with D maybe TRBD1 (6 bases). Germline lookup yields CDR1 SGHTA and CDR2 FQGNSA. The CDR3 spans 15 residues. V was clipped by 1 base and J by 0 bases, with 10 bases between them. The CDR3 reads CASSLEGQFSYEQYF. The DNA of the CDR3 is TGTGCCAGCAGCTTAGAGGGACAATTCTCCTACGAGCAGTACTTC. The full variable domain, completed using reference TRBV7-2 and TRBJ2-7, is GAGVSQSPSNKVTEKGKDVELRCDPISGHTALYWYRQSLGQGLEFLIYFQGNSAPDKSGLPSDRFSAERTGGSVSTLTIQRTQQEDSAVYLCASSLEGQFSYEQYFGPGTRLTVT.

The rearrangement joins TRBV5-1 to TRBJ1-1, with 9 nucleotides matching TRBD1. The germline CDR1 and CDR2 sequences are SGHRS and YFSETQ. After removal of 7 bases from V and 0 bases from J, the junction contained 1 base not matched to a gene. This CDR3 spans 13 amino acids. CDR3 sequence: CASGTGMNTEAFF. CDR3 sequence (DNA): TGCGCCAGCGGGACAGGGATGAACACTGAAGCTTTCTTT.

Here the CDR3 reads CASSSPGFDTQYF. CDR3 sequence (DNA): TGTGCCAGCAGCTCCCCCGGGTTCGATACGCAGTATTTT. This chain links TRBV7-2 with TRBJ2-3; D is unresolved. V lost 4 bases, J lost 6 bases, and 11 bases lay in between. The germline CDR1 and CDR2 sequences are SGHTA and FQGNSA. The CDR3 loop spans 13 amino acids.

This clone was seen a few times. J is TRBJ2-3 and V is TRBV9; TRBD1 agrees at 12 bases. Trimming at V came to 0 bases and at J to 1 base, leaving 12 bases not matched to a gene. Per germline, CDR1 SGDLS and CDR2 YYNGEE. This CDR3 region has 20 residues. The CDR3 DNA sequence: TGTGCCAGCAGCGTAGGGGACAGGGGGCGAGTTCTTCGTCGCACAGATACGCAGTATTTT. This codes for CASSVGDRGRVLRRTDTQYF. Full variable domain (rest looked up from reference TRBV9 and TRBJ2-3): DSGVTQTPKHLITATGQRVTLRCSPRSGDLSVYWYQQSLDQGLQFLIQYYNGEERAKGNILERFSAQQFPDLHSELNLSSLELGDSALYFCASSVGDRGRVLRRTDTQYFGPGTRLTVL.

The count of this clone is one. This chain uses TRBV15 with TRBJ1-1; TRBD1 agrees at 12 bases. The CDR3 extends over 20 amino acids. Germline V gives CDR1 LNHNV, CDR2 YYDKDF (reference sequence). V dropped 0 bases and J dropped 1; count of bases not matched to a gene: 12. The CDR3 nucleotides read TGTGCCACCAGCAGAGATGAACCCGGGACAGGGGGCTTCCCGAACACTGAAGCTTTCTTT. Protein: CATSRDEPGTGGFPNTEAFF.

The chain employs TRBV27 and TRBJ1-1; TRBD1 might be the D (5 bases). CDR1 is MNHEY, CDR2 SMNVEV, per germline (reference sequence). This CDR3 region has 15 residues. V lost 3 bases and J lost 6, with 17 bases in between. CDR3 residues: CASSFLRGTAAEAFF. CDR3 bases: TGTGCCAGCAGTTTTTTGCGCGGGACGGCGGCTGAAGCTTTCTTT.

The V call is TRBV7-2, the J call TRBJ1-1; 9 nucleotides align to TRBD1. V was pared by 5 bases and J by 1 base, with 5 bases of the junction left unmatched. Germline V gene data show CDR1 as SGHTA and CDR2 as FQGNSA. The CDR3 contains 15 residues. CDR3 bases: TGTGCCAGCAGCCCTTACAGGGGGCCGAACACTGAAGCTTTCTTT. Its protein is CASSPYRGPNTEAFF.

The chain joins TRBV30 to TRBJ1-2; D is uncertain. With 4 bases removed from V and 8 bases from J, the gap between germline ends came to 11 bases. Germline CDR1 GTSNPN, CDR2 SVGIG (reference sequence). The CDR3 runs to 11 residues. The CDR3 protein is CAWKWQAGYTF. CDR3 DNA sequence: TGTGCCTGGAAGTGGCAGGCCGGCTACACCTTC.

This clone counts as medium-sized (0.01 to 0.1%). The chain recombines TRBV28 with TRBJ1-2, with 7 positions matching TRBD1. Germline V gives CDR1 MDHEN, CDR2 SYDVKM. This CDR3 comprises 13 residues. J gave up 8 bases and V 2 bases, and 5 bases lay outside the gene matches. The CDR3 DNA follows: TGTGCCAGCAGTTTACAACAGGGGCGGGGCTACACCTTC. It translates to CASSLQQGRGYTF.

The rearrangement uses TRBV2 and TRBJ1-2, with 7 bases aligning to TRBD1. The CDR3 has 14 amino acids. Germline CDR1 is SNHLY and CDR2 is FYNNEI. The V segment lost 7 bases and the J segment 3 bases; nucleotides outside the gene matches: 8. DNA of the CDR3: TGTGCCAGCACGATTGACAGGGATTACTATGGCTACACCTTC. Translated, it gives CASTIDRDYYGYTF.